These T cell receptor beta chains were read from a single sample in a study of blood T cells in healthy people across ages. One entry per CDR3 protein, called by TCRdb with MiXCR from the 5' RACE reads. This repertoire shows under 2,000,000 distinct CDR3 sequences, roughly 52% found once; its top ten account for about 2.1%. Input material: blood. All receptors derive from a woman aged 35 to 49 in good health. CDR3s include the opening cysteine and the closing phenylalanine or tryptophan. D genes are given only for firm matches. Not all rows give a size; the values are once, few, many and, for expanded clones, a class.

size: NA; D: TRBD1; J: TRBJ2-1; V: TRBV4-3; DNA: TGCGCCAGCAGCCAGGCCGTCGGGACAGGGAACCATGAGCAGTTCTTC; CDR3: CASSQAVGTGNHEQFF
size: few; D: NA; J: TRBJ2-3; V: TRBV6-2/TRBV6-3; DNA: TGTGCCAGCAGTTACTCGATTCGGGGATCCCGCACAGATACGCAGTATTTT; CDR3: CASSYSIRGSRTDTQYF
size: NA; D: NA; J: TRBJ2-3; V: TRBV6-2/TRBV6-3; DNA: TGTGCCAGCAGCCCTACTAGAGAGCACGCCACAGATACGCAGTATTTT; CDR3: CASSPTREHATDTQYF
size: NA; D: NA; J: TRBJ2-7; V: TRBV11-1; DNA: TGTGCCAGCAGCACCCAACAGAGCTCCTACGAGCAGTACTTC; CDR3: CASSTQQSSYEQYF
size: NA; D: TRBD1; J: TRBJ2-5; V: TRBV7-2; DNA: TGTGCCAGCAGCCCAGACAGGGCTCGAGAGCAGTACTTC; CDR3: CASSPDRAREQYF
size: NA; D: NA; J: TRBJ1-2; V: TRBV9; DNA: TGTGCCAGCAGCGTAGCCGACTCTAACTATGGCTACACCTTC; CDR3: CASSVADSNYGYTF
size: NA; D: NA; J: TRBJ1-5; V: TRBV20-1; DNA: TGCAGTGCTAGTTCGGGGCCCTCGCTAACCCAGCATTTT; CDR3: CSASSGPSLTQHF
size: NA; D: TRBD1; J: TRBJ2-4; V: TRBV6-6; DNA: TGTGCCAGCGGACCGGGACAGGGGTTAAACATTCAGTACTTC; CDR3: CASGPGQGLNIQYF
size: few; D: NA; J: TRBJ1-2; V: TRBV20-1; DNA: TGCAGTGCTATTGGACCGAGTAACTATGGCTACACCTTC; CDR3: CSAIGPSNYGYTF
size: NA; D: NA; J: TRBJ2-1; V: TRBV12-3/TRBV12-4; DNA: TGTGCCAGCAGTCCTTTAGGGGGAGGCACGCATGAGCAGTTCTTC; CDR3: CASSPLGGGTHEQFF
size: NA; D: NA; J: TRBJ2-5; V: TRBV7-3; DNA: TGTGCCAGCAGCCCCGGACAGGAGGGGACCCAGTACTTC; CDR3: CASSPGQEGTQYF
size: NA; D: TRBD2; J: TRBJ2-1; V: TRBV7-9; DNA: TGTGCCAGCAGCTTGCCGGAACTAGCGGGGGACCCCAATGAGCAGTTCTTC; CDR3: CASSLPELAGDPNEQFF
size: few; D: TRBD2; J: TRBJ2-3; V: TRBV11-3; DNA: TGTGCCAGCAGCTTGAGTAGCGGGCGGGGCACAGATACGCAGTATTTT; CDR3: CASSLSSGRGTDTQYF
size: NA; D: TRBD2; J: TRBJ2-1; V: TRBV20-1; DNA: TGCAGTGCTAGAGTTCTAGCGGGGCCCTACAATGAGCAGTTCTTC; CDR3: CSARVLAGPYNEQFF
size: few; D: TRBD2; J: TRBJ2-3; V: TRBV10-3; DNA: TGTGCCATCAGTGAGTTCGGGGGGGGCATTCAATCAGATCAAGATACGCAGTATTTT; CDR3: CAISEFGGGIQSDQDTQYF
size: NA; D: NA; J: TRBJ1-5; V: TRBV20-1; DNA: TGCAGTGCTAGAGTCCACCCTACAGGGAGCAATCAGCCCCAGCATTTT; CDR3: CSARVHPTGSNQPQHF
size: NA; D: TRBD1; J: TRBJ1-2; V: TRBV27; DNA: TGTGCCAGCAGTCCCATTGACAGGGGGCCCGATGGCTACACCTTC; CDR3: CASSPIDRGPDGYTF
size: NA; D: TRBD2; J: TRBJ2-3; V: TRBV4-2; DNA: TGTGCCAGCAGCCAAGATCAACTAGCGGGCACAGATACGCAGTATTTT; CDR3: CASSQDQLAGTDTQYF
size: few; D: TRBD2; J: TRBJ2-6; V: TRBV4-1; DNA: TGCGCCAGCAGTCTCGGACTAGCGGGGGGGTACGGCTCTGGGGCCAACGTCCTGACTTTC; CDR3: CASSLGLAGGYGSGANVLTF
size: NA; D: TRBD2; J: TRBJ2-1; V: TRBV20-1; DNA: TGCAGTGCTAGCTTGATGTGGGGGGGAGCCCGTAATGAGCAGTTCTTC; CDR3: CSASLMWGGARNEQFF
size: few; D: TRBD2; J: TRBJ2-3; V: TRBV7-2; DNA: TGTGCCAGCCCCCCGGGACTAGCCGTCGGGGGGGGTACGCAGTATTTT; CDR3: CASPPGLAVGGGTQYF
size: NA; D: NA; J: TRBJ1-2; V: TRBV20-1; DNA: TGCAGTGCTAGAGACGAGGGGTTTACCTATGGCTACACCTTC; CDR3: CSARDEGFTYGYTF
size: NA; D: TRBD2; J: TRBJ2-5; V: TRBV9; DNA: TGTGCCAGCAATAGCGGGGGGGCCATTCAAGAGACCCAGTACTTC; CDR3: CASNSGGAIQETQYF
size: many; D: TRBD1; J: TRBJ2-3; V: TRBV5-1; DNA: TGCGCCAGCAGCTCCGGACAGGGGGGCACAGATACGCAGTATTTT; CDR3: CASSSGQGGTDTQYF
size: NA; D: TRBD2; J: TRBJ2-5; V: TRBV20-1; DNA: TGCAGTGTTGGGACTAAAGAGACCCAGTACTTC; CDR3: CSVGTKETQYF
size: NA; D: NA; J: TRBJ2-1; V: TRBV20-1; DNA: TGCAGCGGGCCCGCCTACAATGAGCAGTTCTTC; CDR3: CSGPAYNEQFF
size: NA; D: NA; J: TRBJ1-1; V: TRBV3-1; DNA: TGTGCCAGCAGCCAGTGGGGCCTACCTACTGAAGCTTTCTTT; CDR3: CASSQWGLPTEAFF
size: NA; D: TRBD2; J: TRBJ2-5; V: TRBV3-1; DNA: TGTGCCAGCAGCTTACTTAGCGGGGGGGGATGGGAGACCCAGTACTTC; CDR3: CASSLLSGGGWETQYF
size: few; D: NA; J: TRBJ2-1; V: TRBV14; DNA: TGTGCCAGCAGCCAACTGTTAAACAATGAGCAGTTCTTC; CDR3: CASSQLLNNEQFF
size: few; D: NA; J: TRBJ2-5; V: TRBV6-6; DNA: TGTGCCAGCACCCAGGTATACCAAGAGACCCAGTACTTC; CDR3: CASTQVYQETQYF
size: NA; D: NA; J: TRBJ2-7; V: TRBV15; DNA: TGTGCCACCAGCTCCCTCCGGGGAAGCTACGAGCAGTACTTC; CDR3: CATSSLRGSYEQYF
size: few; D: TRBD1; J: TRBJ2-7; V: TRBV6-1; DNA: TGTGCCAGCAGTAAGGAGACAGGGTCCTACGAGCAGTACTTC; CDR3: CASSKETGSYEQYF
size: NA; D: TRBD2; J: TRBJ2-5; V: TRBV5-1; DNA: TGCGCCAGCAGCTGGGAGGGGCAGAGCCAAGAGACCCAGTACTTC; CDR3: CASSWEGQSQETQYF
size: NA; D: NA; J: TRBJ2-3; V: TRBV14; DNA: TGTGCCAGCAGTACAAGGGCTAGCACAGATACGCAGTATTTT; CDR3: CASSTRASTDTQYF
size: NA; D: NA; J: TRBJ2-5; V: TRBV20-1; DNA: TGCAGTGCCCCTAGCGCCCGCCAAGAGACCCAGTACTTC; CDR3: CSAPSARQETQYF
size: NA; D: NA; J: TRBJ1-1; V: TRBV6-5; DNA: TGTGCCAGCAGCCATGGGGGATCTGAAGCTTTCTTT; CDR3: CASSHGGSEAFF
size: many; D: NA; J: TRBJ2-3; V: TRBV7-6; DNA: TGTGCCAGCAGCGACTACGGGGCCTCCGATACGCAGTATTTT; CDR3: CASSDYGASDTQYF
size: many; D: NA; J: TRBJ1-5; V: TRBV25-1; DNA: TGTGCCAGCAGTGGCCAGGCGCATGAGCCCCAGCATTTT; CDR3: CASSGQAHEPQHF
size: NA; D: NA; J: TRBJ2-7; V: TRBV20-1; DNA: TGCAGTGCTAGTGGTCGCGGCAGGACCTACGAGCAGTACTTC; CDR3: CSASGRGRTYEQYF
size: few; D: NA; J: TRBJ2-3; V: TRBV3-1; DNA: TGTGCCAGCAGCCAAGATCTCGGGCAGGGTATCACAGATACGCAGTATTTT; CDR3: CASSQDLGQGITDTQYF
size: NA; D: NA; J: TRBJ2-7; V: TRBV7-2; DNA: TGTGCCAGCAGCCGTTACTCTACCGGGACGCCCTCCTACGAGCAGTACTTC; CDR3: CASSRYSTGTPSYEQYF
size: few; D: TRBD2; J: TRBJ2-3; V: TRBV20-1; DNA: TGCAGTGCTAGTCACCTAGCGGAGAAACCAGATACGCAGTATTTT; CDR3: CSASHLAEKPDTQYF
size: few; D: NA; J: TRBJ2-4; V: TRBV5-1; DNA: TGCGCCAGCAGCGAATCGGGGACTGCCAAAAACATTCAGTACTTC; CDR3: CASSESGTAKNIQYF